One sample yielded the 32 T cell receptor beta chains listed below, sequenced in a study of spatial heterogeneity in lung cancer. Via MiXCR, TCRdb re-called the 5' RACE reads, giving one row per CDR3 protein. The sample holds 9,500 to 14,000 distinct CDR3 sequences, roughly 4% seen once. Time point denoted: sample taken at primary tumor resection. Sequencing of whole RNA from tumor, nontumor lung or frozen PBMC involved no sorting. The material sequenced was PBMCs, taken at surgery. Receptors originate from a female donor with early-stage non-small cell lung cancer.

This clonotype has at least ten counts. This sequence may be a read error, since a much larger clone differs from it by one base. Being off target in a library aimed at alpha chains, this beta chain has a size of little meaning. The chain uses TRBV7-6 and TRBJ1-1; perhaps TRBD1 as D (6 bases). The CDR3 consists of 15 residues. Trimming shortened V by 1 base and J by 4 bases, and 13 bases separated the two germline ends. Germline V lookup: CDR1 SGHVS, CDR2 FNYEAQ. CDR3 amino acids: CASSLVAGAGTEAFF. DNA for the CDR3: TGTGCCAGCAGCTTAGTCGCAGGGGCGGGCACTGAAGCTTTCTTT.

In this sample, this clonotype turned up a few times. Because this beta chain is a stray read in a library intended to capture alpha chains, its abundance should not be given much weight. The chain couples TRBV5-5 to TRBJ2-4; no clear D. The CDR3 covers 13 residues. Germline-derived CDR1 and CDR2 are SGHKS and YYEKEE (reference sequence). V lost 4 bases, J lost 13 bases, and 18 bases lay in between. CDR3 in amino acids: CASSLGSSDRQYF. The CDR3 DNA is TGTGCCAGCAGCCTCGGATCCTCAGACCGGCAGTACTTC. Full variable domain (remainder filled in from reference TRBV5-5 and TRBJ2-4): DAGVTQSPTHLIKTRGQQVTLRCSPISGHKSVSWYQQVLGQGPQFIFQYYEKEERGRGNFPDRFSARQFPNYSSELNVNALLLGDSALYLCASSLGSSDRQYFGAGTRLSVL.

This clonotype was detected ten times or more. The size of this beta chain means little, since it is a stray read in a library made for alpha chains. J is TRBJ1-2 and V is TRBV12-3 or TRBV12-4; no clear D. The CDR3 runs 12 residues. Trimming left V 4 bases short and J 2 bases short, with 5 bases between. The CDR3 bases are TGTGCCAGCAGTTACACAAACTATGGCTACACCTTC. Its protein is CASSYTNYGYTF.

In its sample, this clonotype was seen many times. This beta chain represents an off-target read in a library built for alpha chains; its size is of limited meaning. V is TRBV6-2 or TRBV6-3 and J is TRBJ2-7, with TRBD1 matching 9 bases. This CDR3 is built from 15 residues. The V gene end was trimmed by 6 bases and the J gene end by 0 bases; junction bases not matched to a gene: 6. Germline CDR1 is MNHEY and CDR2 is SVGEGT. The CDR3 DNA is TGTGCCAGCAGGAACCCGGGACAGGGCTCCTACGAGCAGTACTTC. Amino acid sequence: CASRNPGQGSYEQYF.

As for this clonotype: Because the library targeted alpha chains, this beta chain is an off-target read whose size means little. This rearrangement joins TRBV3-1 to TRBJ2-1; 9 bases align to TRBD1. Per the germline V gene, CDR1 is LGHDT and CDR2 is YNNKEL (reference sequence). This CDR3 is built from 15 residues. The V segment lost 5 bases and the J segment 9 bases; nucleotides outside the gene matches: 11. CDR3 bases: TGTGCCAGCAGCGGCCGACAGGGGGTAAGCAGTGAGCAGTTCTTC. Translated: CASSGRQGVSSEQFF.

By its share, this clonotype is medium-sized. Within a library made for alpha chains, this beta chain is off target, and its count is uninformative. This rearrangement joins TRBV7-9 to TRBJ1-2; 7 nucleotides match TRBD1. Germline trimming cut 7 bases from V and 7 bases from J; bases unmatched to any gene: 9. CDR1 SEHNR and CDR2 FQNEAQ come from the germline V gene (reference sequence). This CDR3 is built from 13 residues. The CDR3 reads CASKIDRAGGYTF. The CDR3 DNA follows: TGTGCCAGCAAAATTGACAGGGCGGGTGGCTACACCTTC.

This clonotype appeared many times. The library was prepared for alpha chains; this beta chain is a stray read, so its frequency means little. The CDR3 region is CASSPRQEIYGYTF. In DNA, the CDR3 is TGTGCCAGCTCACCTCGGCAGGAGATCTATGGCTACACCTTC. The chain links TRBV18 to TRBJ1-2; no definite D call. Trimming took off 3 bases at V and 4 bases at J, with 12 bases between the two ends. The germline CDR1 and CDR2 sequences are KGHSH and LQKENI. CDR3 size: 14 residues.

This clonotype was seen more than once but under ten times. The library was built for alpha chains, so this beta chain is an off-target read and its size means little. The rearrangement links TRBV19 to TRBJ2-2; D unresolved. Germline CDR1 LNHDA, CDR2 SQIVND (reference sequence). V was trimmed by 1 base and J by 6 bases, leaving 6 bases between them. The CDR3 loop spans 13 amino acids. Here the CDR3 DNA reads TGTGCCAGTAGTATAGGCCTCTCCGGGGAGCTGTTTTTT. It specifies CASSIGLSGELFF.

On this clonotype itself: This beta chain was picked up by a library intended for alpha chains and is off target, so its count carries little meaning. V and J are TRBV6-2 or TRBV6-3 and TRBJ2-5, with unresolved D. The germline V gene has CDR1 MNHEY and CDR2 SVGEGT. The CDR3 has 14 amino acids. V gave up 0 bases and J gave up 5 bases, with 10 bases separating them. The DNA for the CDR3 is TGTGCCAGCAGTTACTCGGGTAGCTACGAGACCCAGTACTTC. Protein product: CASSYSGSYETQYF.

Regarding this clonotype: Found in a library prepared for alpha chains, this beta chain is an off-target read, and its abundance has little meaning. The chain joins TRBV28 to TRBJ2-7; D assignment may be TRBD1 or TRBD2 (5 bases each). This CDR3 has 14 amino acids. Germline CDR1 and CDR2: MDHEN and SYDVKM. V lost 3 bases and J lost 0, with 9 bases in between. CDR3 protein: CASSFGGVSYEQYF. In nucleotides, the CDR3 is TGTGCCAGCAGTTTTGGGGGAGTCTCCTACGAGCAGTACTTC.

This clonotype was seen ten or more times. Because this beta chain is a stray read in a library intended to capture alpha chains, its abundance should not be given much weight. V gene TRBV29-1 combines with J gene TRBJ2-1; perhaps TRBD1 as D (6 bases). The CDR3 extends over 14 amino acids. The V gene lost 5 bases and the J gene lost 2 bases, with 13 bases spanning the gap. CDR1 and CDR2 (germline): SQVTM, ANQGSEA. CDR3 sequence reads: CSVKRQGPYNEQFF. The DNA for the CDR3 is TGCAGCGTTAAACGCCAGGGGCCCTACAATGAGCAGTTCTTC.

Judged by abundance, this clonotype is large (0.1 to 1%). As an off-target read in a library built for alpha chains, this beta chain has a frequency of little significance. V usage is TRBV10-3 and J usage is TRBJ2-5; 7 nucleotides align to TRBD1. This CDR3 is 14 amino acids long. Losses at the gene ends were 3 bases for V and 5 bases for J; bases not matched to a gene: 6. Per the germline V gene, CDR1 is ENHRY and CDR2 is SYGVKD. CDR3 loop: CAISEADRRETQYF. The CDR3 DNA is TGTGCCATCAGTGAAGCGGACAGGAGGGAGACCCAGTACTTC.

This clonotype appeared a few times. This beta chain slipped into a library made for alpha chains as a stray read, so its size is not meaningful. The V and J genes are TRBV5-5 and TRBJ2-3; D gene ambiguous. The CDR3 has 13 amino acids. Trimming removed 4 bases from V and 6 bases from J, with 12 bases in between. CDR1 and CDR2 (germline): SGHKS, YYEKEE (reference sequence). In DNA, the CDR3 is TGTGCCAGCAGCCCCCGGGCCCCCGATACGCAGTATTTT. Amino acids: CASSPRAPDTQYF.

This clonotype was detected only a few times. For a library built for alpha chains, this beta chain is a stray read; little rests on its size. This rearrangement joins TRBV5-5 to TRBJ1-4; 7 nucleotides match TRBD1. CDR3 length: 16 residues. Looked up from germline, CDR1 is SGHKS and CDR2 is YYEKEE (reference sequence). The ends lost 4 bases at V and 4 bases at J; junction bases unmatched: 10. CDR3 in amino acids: CASSRAPGQLNEKLFF. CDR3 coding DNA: TGTGCCAGCAGCCGAGCCCCGGGACAGCTTAATGAAAAACTGTTTTTT. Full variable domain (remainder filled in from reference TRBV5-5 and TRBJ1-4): DAGVTQSPTHLIKTRGQQVTLRCSPISGHKSVSWYQQVLGQGPQFIFQYYEKEERGRGNFPDRFSARQFPNYSSELNVNALLLGDSALYLCASSRAPGQLNEKLFFGSGTQLSVL.

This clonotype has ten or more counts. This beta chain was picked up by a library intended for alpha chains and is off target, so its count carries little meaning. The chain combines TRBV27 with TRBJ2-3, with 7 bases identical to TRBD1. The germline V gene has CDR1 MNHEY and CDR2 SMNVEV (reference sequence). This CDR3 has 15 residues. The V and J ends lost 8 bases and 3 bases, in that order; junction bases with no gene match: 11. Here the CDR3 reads CASSLGTVITDTQYF. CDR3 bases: TGTGCCAGCTCCTTGGGGACAGTAATAACAGATACGCAGTATTTT.

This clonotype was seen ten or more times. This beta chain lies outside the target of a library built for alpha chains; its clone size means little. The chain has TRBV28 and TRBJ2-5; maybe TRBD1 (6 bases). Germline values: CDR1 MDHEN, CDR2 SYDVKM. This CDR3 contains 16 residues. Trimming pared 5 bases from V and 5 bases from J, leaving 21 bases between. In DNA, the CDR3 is TGTGCCAGCAGTCGATCTCCGGGACAAGCAGATGAGACCCAGTACTTC. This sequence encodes CASSRSPGQADETQYF. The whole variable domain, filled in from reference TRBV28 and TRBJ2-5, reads DVKVTQSSRYLVKRTGEKVFLECVQDMDHENMFWYRQDPGLGLRLIYFSYDVKMKEKGDIPEGYSVSREKKERFSLILESASTNQTSMYLCASSRSPGQADETQYFGPGTRLLVL.

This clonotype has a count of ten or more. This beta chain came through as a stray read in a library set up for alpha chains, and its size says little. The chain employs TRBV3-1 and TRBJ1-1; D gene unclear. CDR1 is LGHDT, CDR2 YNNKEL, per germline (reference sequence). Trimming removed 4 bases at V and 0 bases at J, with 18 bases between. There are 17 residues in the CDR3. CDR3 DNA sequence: TGTGCCAGCAGCCGCCAGGTGGCGGGAAACATGAACACTGAAGCTTTCTTT. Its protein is CASSRQVAGNMNTEAFF.

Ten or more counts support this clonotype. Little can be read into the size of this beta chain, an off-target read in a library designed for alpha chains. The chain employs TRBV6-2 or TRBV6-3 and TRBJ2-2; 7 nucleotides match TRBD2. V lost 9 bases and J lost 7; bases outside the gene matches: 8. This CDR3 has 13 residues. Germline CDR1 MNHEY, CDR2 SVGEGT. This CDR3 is CASRLAGGGELFF. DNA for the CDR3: TGTGCCAGTCGACTAGCCGGCGGCGGGGAGCTGTTTTTT.

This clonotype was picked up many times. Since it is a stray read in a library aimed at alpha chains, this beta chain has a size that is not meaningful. The CDR3 bases are TGTGCCAGCAGCTTTCCGGGACAGCAATCCCACATAATAGCCAAAAACATTCAGTACTTC. This codes for CASSFPGQQSHIIAKNIQYF. J is TRBJ2-4 and V is TRBV3-1; 7 positions match TRBD1. Germline values: CDR1 LGHDT, CDR2 YNNKEL (reference sequence). The CDR3 is 20 amino acids. V was clipped by 5 bases and J by 0 bases; unmatched bases: 19.

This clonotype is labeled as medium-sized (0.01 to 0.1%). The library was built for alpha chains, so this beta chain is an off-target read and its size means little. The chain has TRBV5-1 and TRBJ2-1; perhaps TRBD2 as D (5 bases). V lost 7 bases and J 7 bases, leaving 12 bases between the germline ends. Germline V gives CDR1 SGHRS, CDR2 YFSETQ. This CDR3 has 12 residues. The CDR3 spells CASATRENEQFF. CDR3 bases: TGCGCCAGCGCCACGAGGGAGAATGAGCAGTTCTTC. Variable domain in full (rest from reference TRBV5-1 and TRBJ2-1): KAGVTQTPRYLIKTRGQQVTLSCSPISGHRSVSWYQQTPGQGLQFLFEYFSETQRNKGNFPGRFSGRQFSNSRSEMNVSTLELGDSALYLCASATRENEQFFGPGTRLTVL.

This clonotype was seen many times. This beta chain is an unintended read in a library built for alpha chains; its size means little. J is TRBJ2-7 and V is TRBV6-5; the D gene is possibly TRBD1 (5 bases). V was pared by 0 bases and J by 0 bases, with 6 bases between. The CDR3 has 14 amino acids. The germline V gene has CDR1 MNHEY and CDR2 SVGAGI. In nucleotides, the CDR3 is TGTGCCAGCAGTTACTCGACAGCCTCCTACGAGCAGTACTTC. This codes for CASSYSTASYEQYF.

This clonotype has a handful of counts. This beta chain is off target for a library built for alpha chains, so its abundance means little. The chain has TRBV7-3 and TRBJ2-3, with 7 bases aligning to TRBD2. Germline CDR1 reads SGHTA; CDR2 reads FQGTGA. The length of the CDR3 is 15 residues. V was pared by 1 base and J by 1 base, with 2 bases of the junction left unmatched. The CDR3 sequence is CASSLRSGGTDTQYF. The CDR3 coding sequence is TGTGCCAGCAGCTTAAGGAGCGGGGGCACAGATACGCAGTATTTT.

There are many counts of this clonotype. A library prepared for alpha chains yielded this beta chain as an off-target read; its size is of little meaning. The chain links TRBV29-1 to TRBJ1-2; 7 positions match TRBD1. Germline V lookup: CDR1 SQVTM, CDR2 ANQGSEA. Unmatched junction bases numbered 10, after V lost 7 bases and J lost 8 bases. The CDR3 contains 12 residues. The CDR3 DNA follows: TGCAGCGCCGAGACAGGGTCGGGAGGCTACACCTTC. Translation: CSAETGSGGYTF.

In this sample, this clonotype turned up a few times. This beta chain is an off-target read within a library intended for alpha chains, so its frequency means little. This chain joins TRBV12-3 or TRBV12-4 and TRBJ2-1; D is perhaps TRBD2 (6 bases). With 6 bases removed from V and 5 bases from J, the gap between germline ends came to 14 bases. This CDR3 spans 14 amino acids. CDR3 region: CASRVTRGNNEQFF. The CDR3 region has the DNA TGTGCCAGCAGGGTGACTAGGGGTAACAATGAGCAGTTCTTC.

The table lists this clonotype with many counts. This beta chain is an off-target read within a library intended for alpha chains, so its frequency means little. The CDR3 region is CASSGGGPVTQYF. The CDR3 coding sequence is TGTGCCAGCAGCGGGGGGGGACCCGTGACCCAGTACTTC. This chain uses TRBV6-2 or TRBV6-3 with TRBJ2-5, with 8 positions matching TRBD2. This CDR3 region has 13 residues. With V trimmed by 6 bases and J by 7 bases, 7 bases remained unmatched. In germline, CDR1 is MNHEY, CDR2 SVGEGT.

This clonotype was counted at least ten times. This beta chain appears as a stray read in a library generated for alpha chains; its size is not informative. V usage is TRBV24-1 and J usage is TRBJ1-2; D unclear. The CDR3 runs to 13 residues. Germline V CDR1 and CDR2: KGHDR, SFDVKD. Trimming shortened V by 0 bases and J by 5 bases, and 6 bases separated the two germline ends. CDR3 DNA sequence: TGTGCCACCAGTGATTTGAAGGGATATGGCTACACCTTC. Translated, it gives CATSDLKGYGYTF.

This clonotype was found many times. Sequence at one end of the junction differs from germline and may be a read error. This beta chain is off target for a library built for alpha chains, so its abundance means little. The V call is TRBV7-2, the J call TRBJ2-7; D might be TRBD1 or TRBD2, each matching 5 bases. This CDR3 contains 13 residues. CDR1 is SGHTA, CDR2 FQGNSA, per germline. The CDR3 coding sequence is TGTGCCAGCAGCTTATTGTTCGGGGCCCCTTTGGACTTC. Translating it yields CASSLLFGAPLDF.

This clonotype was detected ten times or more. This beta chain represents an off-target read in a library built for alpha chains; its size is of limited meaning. CDR3 nucleotides: TGTGCCAGCAGGACACTTCAGCGGGGCACAGATACGCAGTATTTT. It encodes CASRTLQRGTDTQYF. The V gene is TRBV28, the J gene TRBJ2-3; possible D gene TRBD2, 6 bases. CDR3 length: 15 amino acids. In germline, CDR1 is MDHEN, CDR2 SYDVKM. Trimming took 6 bases from V and 1 from J, leaving 14 bases between them.

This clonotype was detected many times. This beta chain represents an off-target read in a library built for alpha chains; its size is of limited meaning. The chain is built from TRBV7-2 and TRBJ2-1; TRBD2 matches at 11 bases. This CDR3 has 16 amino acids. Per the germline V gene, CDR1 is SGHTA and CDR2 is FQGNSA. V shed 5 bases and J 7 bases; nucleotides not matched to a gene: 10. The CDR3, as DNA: TGTGCCAGCAGCCCGTCCGCGGGACTAGCGGTAAATGAGCAGTTCTTC. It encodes CASSPSAGLAVNEQFF.

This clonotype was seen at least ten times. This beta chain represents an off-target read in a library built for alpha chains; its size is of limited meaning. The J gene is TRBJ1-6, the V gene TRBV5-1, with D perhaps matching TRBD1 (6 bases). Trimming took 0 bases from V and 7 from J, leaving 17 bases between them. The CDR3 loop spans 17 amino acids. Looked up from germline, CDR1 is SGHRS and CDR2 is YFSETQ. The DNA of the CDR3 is TGCGCCAGCAGCTTGGAGAGTCCGGCAGGGGCGAATTCACCCCTCCACTTT. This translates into CASSLESPAGANSPLHF.

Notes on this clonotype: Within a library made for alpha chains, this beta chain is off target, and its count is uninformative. The CDR3 loop reads CASVPGGASGANVLTF. The CDR3 region has the DNA TGTGCCAGCGTTCCAGGGGGCGCGTCTGGGGCCAACGTCCTGACTTTC. This chain uses TRBV6-2 or TRBV6-3 with TRBJ2-6; TRBD1 matches 8 bases. J was trimmed by 1 base and V by 8 bases; bases with no gene match: 7. CDR1 MNHEY and CDR2 SVGEGT come from the germline V gene. CDR3 size: 16 residues.

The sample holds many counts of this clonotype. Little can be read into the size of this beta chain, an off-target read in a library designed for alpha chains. CDR3 DNA sequence: TGCAGTGCTAGTAAGTTAAATGAGCAGTTCTTC. Translation gives CSASKLNEQFF. The chain has TRBV20-1 and TRBJ2-1; D call uncertain. The ends were cut back, 3 bases at V and 7 bases at J, with 7 bases in the middle. In germline, CDR1 is DFQATT, CDR2 SNEGSKA (reference sequence). The CDR3 sequence is 11 residues long.